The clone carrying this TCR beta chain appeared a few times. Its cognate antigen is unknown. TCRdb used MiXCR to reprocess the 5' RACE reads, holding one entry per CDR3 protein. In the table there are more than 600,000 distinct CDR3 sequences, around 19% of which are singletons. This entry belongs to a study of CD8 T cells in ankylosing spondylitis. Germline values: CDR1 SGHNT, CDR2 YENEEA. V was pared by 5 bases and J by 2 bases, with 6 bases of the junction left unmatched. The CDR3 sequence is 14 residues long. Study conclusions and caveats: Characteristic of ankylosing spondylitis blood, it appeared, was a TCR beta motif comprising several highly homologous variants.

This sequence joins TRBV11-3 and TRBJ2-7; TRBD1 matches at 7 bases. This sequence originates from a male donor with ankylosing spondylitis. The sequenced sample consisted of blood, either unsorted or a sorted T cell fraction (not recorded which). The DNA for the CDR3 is TGTGCCAGCAGCGCCAGGGACAGTACCTACGAGCAGTACTTC. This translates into CASSARDSTYEQYF.